The 25 T cell receptor beta chains given below trace back to one sample, sequenced in a study of cytomegalovirus exposure and HLA in healthy donors. Both 60 Vbeta primers and 13 Jbeta primers went into the PCR. Measured with immunoSEQ multiplex PCR; TCRdb has only the in-frame clones, and not every one. The sample has more than 55,000 clones, 83% seen once. The sample taken for sequencing was PBMCs. The source is a human donor in good health.

V is TRBV10-1 and J is TRBJ2-1; TRBD2 aligns across 12 bases. V shed 5 bases, J shed 2 bases, and the junction held 1 base outside the gene matches. The CDR3 length is 15 residues. Germline CDR1 and CDR2: WNHNN and SYGVQD (reference sequence). The CDR3 here is CASSRLAGAYNEQFF. DNA of the CDR3: TGCGCCAGCAGTAGACTAGCGGGGGCCTACAATGAGCAGTTCTTC.

This rearrangement joins TRBV7-8 to TRBJ2-1, with 10 bases identical to TRBD1. CDR3 length: 17 residues. CDR1 is SGHVS, CDR2 FQNEAQ, per germline. J lost 5 bases, V lost 5 bases, and 12 bases had no gene match. CDR3 amino acids: CASSLKRTGGQDNEQFF. The CDR3 DNA reads TGTGCCAGCAGCCTGAAGCGGACAGGGGGACAGGACAATGAGCAGTTCTTC.

V gene TRBV5-4 combines with J gene TRBJ2-5, with TRBD2 matching 8 bases. From germline, CDR1 is SGHNT and CDR2 YYREEE (reference sequence). The junction had 0 bases not matched to a gene; V was cut back by 0 bases and J by 2 bases. The CDR3 is 14 residues long. In DNA form, the CDR3 reads TGTGCCAGCAGCTTGGCTAGCGGGCAAGAGACCCAGTACTTC. As protein: CASSLASGQETQYF.

This clone was seen only once. The J gene is TRBJ2-5, the V gene TRBV18; D is unresolved. Germline assignment: CDR1 KGHSH and CDR2 LQKENI. This CDR3 has 13 amino acids. Trimming stripped 2 bases from V and 1 base from J, with 5 bases between. CDR3: CASSPDFQETQYF. The CDR3 nucleotides are TGTGCCAGCTCACCAGACTTCCAAGAGACCCAGTACTTC.

Here the CDR3 DNA reads TGTGCCAGTAGTATAGAACTGGGCAGGGGGGACGAAAAACTGTTTTTT. It encodes CASSIELGRGDEKLFF. The chain has TRBV19 and TRBJ1-4, with 7 bases that match TRBD1. This CDR3 is built from 16 residues. Germline assignment: CDR1 LNHDA and CDR2 SQIVND (reference sequence). Trimming took 0 bases from V and 8 from J; bases not matched to a gene: 9. Combining the CDR3 with reference TRBV19 and TRBJ1-4 gives the whole variable domain DGGITQSPKYLFRKEGQNVTLSCEQNLNHDAMYWYRQDPGQGLRLIYYSQIVNDFQKGDIAEGYSVSREKKESFPLTVTSAQKNPTAFYLCASSIELGRGDEKLFFGSGTQLSVL.

This rearrangement joins TRBV2 to TRBJ1-2; 8 bases match TRBD1. The germline V gene has CDR1 SNHLY and CDR2 FYNNEI. CDR3 length equals 14 residues. The V and J ends lost 5 bases and 7 bases, in that order; junction bases with no gene match: 9. The CDR3 DNA reads TGTGCCAGCAGTCCTCCAGGGGGCCGCGGTGGCTACACCTTC. Translating it yields CASSPPGGRGGYTF.

This sequence joins TRBV4-2 and TRBJ2-7; possibly TRBD2 for D (5 bases). The CDR3 consists of 13 residues. Trimming pared 5 bases from V and 4 bases from J, leaving 12 bases between. Germline V gene data show CDR1 as LGHNA and CDR2 as YNFKEQ. CDR3 sequence reads: CASSSAGVYEQYF. CDR3 bases: TGTGCCAGCAGCTCGGCGGGTGTATACGAGCAGTACTTC.

The rearrangement links TRBV6-1 to TRBJ1-5, with 9 nucleotides matching TRBD1. The CDR3 is 12 amino acids. After removal of 10 bases from V and 4 bases from J, the junction contained 2 bases not matched to a gene. Germline V gene sequence: CDR1 MNHNS, CDR2 SASEGT. CDR3 nucleotides: TGTGCCACCGACAGGGGGAATCAGCCCCAGCATTTT. Translated, it gives CATDRGNQPQHF.

The chain carries TRBV4-3 and TRBJ2-1; 9 nucleotides match TRBD2. CDR3 length: 17 residues. The V and J ends lost 0 bases and 4 bases, in that order; junction bases with no gene match: 7. Per the germline V gene, CDR1 is LGHNA and CDR2 is YSLEER. Here the CDR3 reads CASSQDSALAGYNEQFF. CDR3 bases: TGCGCCAGCAGCCAAGATTCGGCACTAGCGGGTTACAATGAGCAGTTCTTC.

This clone was detected a few times. This chain uses TRBV7-9 with TRBJ2-5; TRBD1 matches 9 bases. The CDR3 loop spans 17 amino acids. V dropped 0 bases and J dropped 5; count of bases not matched to a gene: 10. Germline lookup yields CDR1 SEHNR and CDR2 FQNEAQ (reference sequence). The DNA of the CDR3 is TGTGCCAGCAGCTTAGCGGGAACAGGGGGCGCATATGAGACCCAGTACTTC. It yields the protein CASSLAGTGGAYETQYF.

In DNA, the CDR3 is TGTGCCAGCAGTGAAACTAGCGGGGCGCCCGATGAGCAGTTCTTC. Amino acid sequence: CASSETSGAPDEQFF. V usage is TRBV6-1 and J usage is TRBJ2-1, with TRBD2 matching over 10 bases. V lost 2 bases to trimming and J lost 8 bases; unmatched junction nucleotides: 6. Looked up from germline, CDR1 is MNHNS and CDR2 is SASEGT. The CDR3 has 15 residues.

The rearrangement uses TRBV10-2 and TRBJ1-2, with 9 nucleotides matching TRBD1. The V gene's germline CDR1 is WSHSY and CDR2 SAAADI. The CDR3 loop spans 14 amino acids. Unmatched junction bases numbered 6, after V lost 6 bases and J lost 4 bases. The CDR3 DNA follows: TGCGCCAGCAGGGGGACAGGGTCTAGCTATGGCTACACCTTC. Translation gives CASRGTGSSYGYTF.

Concerning this clone: The junction departs from the called germline gene at one end, perhaps through a read error. The rearrangement uses TRBV5-1 and TRBJ1-4, with 9 positions matching TRBD1. CDR1 is SGHRS, CDR2 YFSETQ, per germline. The CDR3 consists of 15 residues. The CDR3 sequence is CASSLMTGGNEELFF. The CDR3 DNA is TGCGCCAGCAGCTTGATGACAGGGGGGAATGAAGAACTGTTTTTT.

This chain uses TRBV7-2 with TRBJ2-7; a weak D match, TRBD1 (6 bases). Germline lookup yields CDR1 SGHTA and CDR2 FQGNSA. This CDR3 spans 15 amino acids. V shed 5 bases and J shed 7 bases, with 21 bases lying between them. The DNA of the CDR3 is TGTGCCAGCAGCAACGCCCCCGCAGGGGTGAAGGAGCAGTACTTC. Amino acid sequence: CASSNAPAGVKEQYF.

V and J are TRBV18 and TRBJ2-3; perhaps TRBD1 as D (6 bases). V was pared by 1 base and J by 3 bases, with 11 bases between. Germline V lookup: CDR1 KGHSH, CDR2 LQKENI. The CDR3 contains 15 residues. The CDR3 sequence is CASSPLQGRTDTQYF. In DNA form, the CDR3 reads TGTGCCAGCTCACCACTACAGGGACGAACAGATACGCAGTATTTT.

The genes are TRBV19 and TRBJ1-2, with D tentatively TRBD1 (6 bases). The CDR3 spans 12 residues. Germline V gene sequence: CDR1 LNHDA, CDR2 SQIVND (reference sequence). Trimming stripped 6 bases from V and 4 bases from J, with 9 bases between. This chain's CDR3 is CASRGQFYGYTF. The CDR3 DNA reads TGTGCCAGTAGAGGACAGTTCTATGGCTACACCTTC.

The V call is TRBV5-1, the J call TRBJ1-1; possibly TRBD1 for D (5 bases). The germline V and J ends were trimmed by 4 bases and 4 bases, with 14 bases remaining between them. The CDR3 consists of 14 residues. Germline V gives CDR1 SGHRS, CDR2 YFSETQ. The CDR3 region is CASSPGRGGTEAFF. In nucleotides, the CDR3 is TGCGCCAGCAGCCCGGGACGGGGGGGCACTGAAGCTTTCTTT.

The chain recombines TRBV27 with TRBJ2-7; 8 bases are shared with TRBD2. J lost 4 bases, V lost 3 bases, and 5 bases had no gene match. Germline loops: CDR1 MNHEY, CDR2 SMNVEV (reference sequence). The CDR3 runs 14 residues. The CDR3 coding sequence is TGTGCCAGCAGTTTTGGCGGGAGGTCTTACGAGCAGTACTTC. This codes for CASSFGGRSYEQYF.

The chain is built from TRBV27 and TRBJ2-1, with 9 bases matching TRBD2. The CDR3 totals 13 residues. V shed 8 bases, J shed 9 bases, and the junction held 8 bases outside the gene matches. Germline CDR1 and CDR2: MNHEY and SMNVEV (reference sequence). The CDR3 region has the DNA TGTGCCAGCGGACTAGCGTCTCTGGGTGAGCAGTTCTTC. Translated, it gives CASGLASLGEQFF.

In this sample, this clone turned up once. The chain uses TRBV27 and TRBJ2-5; 9 positions match TRBD1. The CDR3 spans 13 residues. Losses at the gene ends were 5 bases for V and 6 bases for J; bases not matched to a gene: 4. The germline V gene encodes CDR1 MNHEY and CDR2 SMNVEV (reference sequence). The CDR3 is CASSLGQGQTQYF. The CDR3 nucleotides read TGTGCCAGCAGTCTGGGACAGGGCCAGACCCAGTACTTC.

The chain joins TRBV5-1 to TRBJ2-3; D gene uncertain. Germline CDR1 and CDR2: SGHRS and YFSETQ. The CDR3 runs to 14 residues. Trimming removed 5 bases at V and 0 bases at J, with 10 bases between. The CDR3: CASRTPVSTDTQYF. CDR3 DNA sequence: TGCGCCAGCAGGACACCCGTTAGCACAGATACGCAGTATTTT.

The rearrangement links TRBV4-2 to TRBJ2-3, with 13 bases matching TRBD2. The CDR3 has 17 amino acids. With V trimmed by 5 bases and J by 4 bases, 9 bases remained unmatched. Germline V gene sequence: CDR1 LGHNA, CDR2 YNFKEQ. CDR3 amino acids: CASSTGTSGVGADTQYF. The DNA of the CDR3 is TGTGCCAGCAGCACAGGGACTAGCGGGGTTGGTGCAGATACGCAGTATTTT.

V gene TRBV12-2 combines with J gene TRBJ2-7; TRBD2 is the table's D call, not checked against the DNA. TRBV12-2 is an annotated pseudogene. The CDR3 spans 16 residues. Written as DNA, the CDR3 is TGTGCAAGTCGCGTCGAAGGAGGGAGGGTTCCCTACGAGCAGTACTTC. Protein product: CASRVEGGRVPYEQYF.

The V and J genes are TRBV6-1 and TRBJ2-5, with TRBD2 matching over 7 bases. The V segment lost 6 bases and the J segment 4 bases; nucleotides outside the gene matches: 2. This CDR3 contains 12 residues. Germline CDR1 and CDR2: MNHNS and SASEGT. The CDR3 sequence: CASRAGLETQYF. Written as DNA, the CDR3 is TGTGCCAGCAGAGCGGGATTAGAGACCCAGTACTTC.

This clone was recorded only once. The chain is built from TRBV5-1 and TRBJ2-5; 7 positions match TRBD1. J gave up 0 bases and V 3 bases, and 5 bases lay outside the gene matches. Germline loops: CDR1 SGHRS, CDR2 YFSETQ. The CDR3 contains 15 residues. CDR3 in DNA: TGCGCCAGCAGCTACCGGGACAGTTACCAAGAGACCCAGTACTTC. It codes for CASSYRDSYQETQYF.